The present entry profiles one TCR beta chain with its context. What it binds is unknown. The data belong to a study of T cell repertoires in cytomegalovirus infection. Across the study: Well-studied HLA-B-restricted CMV epitopes were used in the study alongside recently identified HLA-C-restricted ones. Both CMV infection and a matching HLA type were indicated by public TCR beta signatures.

Study-level points and caveats: Summed frequency of public TCR beta families distinguished CMV carriers with the relevant HLA. The study found HLA-C-restricted CMV-specific TCR beta clonotypes dominating the ex vivo response.

TCRdb independently ran MiXCR on the reads; one entry per CDR3 protein. The sample has around 300,000 distinct CDR3 sequences; 22% are singletons. The CDR3 loop spans 13 amino acids. CDR1 MDHEN and CDR2 SYDVKM come from the germline V gene. V lost 3 bases to trimming and J lost 3 bases, with 9 bases between them. The chain carries TRBV28 and TRBJ2-7; TRBD1 is a possible D gene (5 bases). The specimen comprised cultured PBMCs, sampled from culture after CMV antigen stimulation. This TCR came from a human donor in good health (CMV status not recorded). Some clones in this sample may be carry-over from other donors' samples. CDR3 in amino acids: CASSFPRDYEQYF. As DNA, the CDR3 is TGTGCCAGCAGTTTTCCCAGGGACTACGAGCAGTACTTC.